These 18 T cell receptor beta chains originate from one sample sequenced in a study of OX40 agonist ivuxolimab in advanced cancers. Library preparation was by the immunoSEQ multiplex PCR assay. Entries here come from immuneACCESS through TCRdb and include only in-frame sequences with V and J called. Some clones fail to appear in such tables; in the studies checked, an unresolved V gene covers under half of the shortfall, and the cause of the remainder is unknown. The sample table shows about 70,000 clones, and almost 85% are seen once. The top ten constitute around 5% of the sample. This specimen was CD4+ or CD8+ T cells sorted from blood, taken in a trial of the OX40 agonist ivuxolimab. These receptors all come from an adult with an advanced solid tumor such as melanoma, head and neck, liver or kidney cancer.

This chain joins TRBV27 and TRBJ1-1; D might be TRBD1 (5 bases). This CDR3 comprises 14 residues. Trimming removed 0 bases from V and 6 bases from J, with 11 bases in between. In germline, CDR1 is MNHEY, CDR2 SMNVEV (reference sequence). CDR3 nucleotides: TGTGCCAGCAGTTTATCCTGGGGGGTCCCTGAAGCTTTCTTT. Its protein is CASSLSWGVPEAFF.

V is TRBV28 and J is TRBJ2-7; perhaps TRBD2 as D (6 bases). Germline lookup yields CDR1 MDHEN and CDR2 SYDVKM. CDR3 length: 13 amino acids. Trimming stripped 7 bases from V and 4 bases from J, with 14 bases between. CDR3: CASKNSGAYEQYF. CDR3 DNA sequence: TGTGCCAGCAAGAATAGCGGAGCATACGAGCAGTACTTC. The whole variable domain, filled in from reference TRBV28 and TRBJ2-7, reads DVKVTQSSRYLVKRTGEKVFLECVQDMDHENMFWYRQDPGLGLRLIYFSYDVKMKEKGDIPEGYSVSREKKERFSLILESASTNQTSMYLCASKNSGAYEQYFGPGTRLTVT.

The rearrangement joins TRBV5-4 to TRBJ2-1; D is ambiguous. Germline loops: CDR1 SGHNT, CDR2 YYREEE (reference sequence). Trimming took off 4 bases at V and 7 bases at J, with 12 bases between the two ends. The CDR3 covers 13 residues. CDR3 amino acids: CASSPTSRNEQFF. For the CDR3, the DNA is TGTGCCAGCAGCCCCACCTCTAGGAATGAGCAGTTCTTC.

The gene calls are TRBV4-3 and TRBJ2-6; D unclear. The CDR3 is 17 residues long. Trimming stripped 0 bases from V and 8 bases from J, with 17 bases between. Germline CDR1 LGHNA, CDR2 YSLEER. CDR3 sequence: CASSQDSRQAQTNVLTF. The CDR3 DNA reads TGCGCCAGCAGCCAAGATTCAAGGCAGGCCCAAACCAACGTCCTGACTTTC.

The chain uses TRBV6-4 and TRBJ2-1, with 10 bases matching TRBD1. Trimming cost V 3 bases and J 7 bases; bases outside gene matches: 9. The CDR3 has 16 residues. Germline V CDR1 and CDR2: MRHNA, SNTAGT. Written as DNA, the CDR3 is TGTGCCAGCAGTGAGTTACCGGGACAGGGGAAGAATGAGCAGTTCTTC. Translating gives CASSELPGQGKNEQFF.

The chain uses TRBV7-4 and TRBJ1-6, with D perhaps matching TRBD1 (6 bases). The length of the CDR3 is 17 residues. Germline lookup yields CDR1 SGHVT and CDR2 SQSDAQ. V lost 8 bases and J lost 4, with 21 bases in between. CDR3 DNA sequence: TGTGCCAGCCACTCGCGGGGGCCTTTGTTTTATAATTCACCCCTCCACTTT. Protein product: CASHSRGPLFYNSPLHF.

This chain links TRBV18 with TRBJ1-1; possible D gene TRBD1, 5 bases. Between the trimmed V and J ends, which lost 2 bases and 3 bases, there was a span of 10 bases. This CDR3 spans 14 amino acids. Germline V gene data show CDR1 as KGHSH and CDR2 as LQKENI. This CDR3 is CASSPGAGDTEAFF. The CDR3 nucleotides read TGTGCCAGCTCACCAGGGGCTGGGGACACTGAAGCTTTCTTT. The complete variable domain, with remaining parts taken from reference TRBV18 and TRBJ1-1, reads NAGVMQNPRHLVRRRGQEARLRCSPMKGHSHVYWYRQLPEEGLKFMVYLQKENIIDESGMPKERFSAEFPKEGPSILRIQQVVRGDSAAYFCASSPGAGDTEAFFGQGTRLTVV.

The chain couples TRBV15 to TRBJ2-1; unclear D gene. The CDR3 consists of 17 residues. The germline V and J ends were trimmed by 0 bases and 6 bases, with 18 bases remaining between them. CDR1 LNHNV and CDR2 YYDKDF come from the germline V gene (reference sequence). CDR3 sequence reads: CATSRDSFGAAANEQFF. The CDR3 coding sequence is TGTGCCACCAGCAGAGACTCCTTTGGAGCCGCTGCCAATGAGCAGTTCTTC.

This rearrangement joins TRBV6-1 to TRBJ1-2, with 7 nucleotides matching TRBD1. This CDR3 has 20 residues. From germline, CDR1 is MNHNS and CDR2 SASEGT. V lost 1 base, J lost 2 bases, and 19 bases stayed unmatched. CDR3 sequence (DNA): TGTGCCAGCAGTGAAGAAGGCGGCAGGGGGAACCTTATGATAAACTATGGCTACACCTTC. This sequence encodes CASSEEGGRGNLMINYGYTF.

The V gene is TRBV6-5, the J gene TRBJ2-7, with TRBD1 identical over 9 bases. CDR3 length equals 14 residues. V lost 6 bases and J lost 2; bases outside the gene matches: 5. Germline CDR1 reads MNHEY; CDR2 reads SVGAGI. The CDR3 bases are TGTGCCAGCAGACCCGGACAGGGGACCTACGAGCAGTACTTC. Protein product: CASRPGQGTYEQYF.

The CDR3 coding sequence is TGCGCCAGCAGCCGCCCAGGGTCCGGAAACACCATATATTTT. This translates into CASSRPGSGNTIYF. The chain is built from TRBV4-1 and TRBJ1-3; weak D call: TRBD1 (5 bases). Trimming removed 4 bases from V and 4 bases from J, with 11 bases in between. Per the germline V gene, CDR1 is MGHRA and CDR2 is YSYEKL. There are 14 residues in the CDR3.

The chain carries TRBV7-8 and TRBJ1-1; no clear D gene. V dropped 5 bases and J dropped 6 bases, with 10 bases sitting between them. The CDR3 covers 12 residues. The germline V gene encodes CDR1 SGHVS and CDR2 FQNEAQ. The DNA of the CDR3 is TGTGCCAGCAGCCCCACAGCGGCTGAAGCTTTCTTT. Translated, it gives CASSPTAAEAFF.

This clone appeared a single time. CDR3 bases: TGTGCCAGCTCCGTGGACAGGGCCTCCTACGAGCAGTACTTC. Protein sequence: CASSVDRASYEQYF. V usage is TRBV18 and J usage is TRBJ2-7, with 8 bases identical to TRBD1. V shed 6 bases and J 0 bases; nucleotides not matched to a gene: 4. Looked up from germline, CDR1 is KGHSH and CDR2 is LQKENI. The CDR3 loop spans 14 amino acids.

The rearrangement uses TRBV11-3 and TRBJ1-1, with a tentative D call TRBD1 (5 bases). The CDR3 loop spans 14 amino acids. V shed 0 bases and J shed 1 base, with 6 bases lying between them. Germline V gene lookup returns CDR1 SGHNT and CDR2 YENEEA. The DNA of the CDR3 is TGTGCCAGCAGCTTAGAGGGGGGGAACACTGAAGCTTTCTTT. It is translated as CASSLEGGNTEAFF.

The CDR3 DNA reads as TGCGCCAGCAGCTTGGATTCTTACGGATCTAACTATGGCTACACCTTC. The encoded protein is CASSLDSYGSNYGYTF. The J gene is TRBJ1-2, the V gene TRBV5-1; D is uncertain. V was clipped by 0 bases and J by 0 bases, with 12 bases between them. This CDR3 has 16 amino acids. CDR1 SGHRS and CDR2 YFSETQ come from the germline V gene.

The chain combines TRBV7-6 with TRBJ2-1; 9 nucleotides line up with TRBD2. The CDR3 consists of 16 residues. The germline V gene encodes CDR1 SGHVS and CDR2 FNYEAQ. V lost 5 bases, J lost 7 bases, and 12 bases stayed unmatched. In DNA, the CDR3 is TGTGCCAGCAGCGTTACCGGGACTAGCACGATAAATGAGCAGTTCTTC. This translates into CASSVTGTSTINEQFF.

This sequence joins TRBV2 and TRBJ2-3; D not certain. V was clipped by 4 bases and J by 1 base, with 6 bases between them. The CDR3 length is 13 residues. Germline CDR1 reads SNHLY; CDR2 reads FYNNEI. The CDR3 bases are TGTGCCAGCAGTGCCGACGGCACAGATACGCAGTATTTT. It encodes CASSADGTDTQYF.

V is TRBV5-1 and J is TRBJ2-3, with D possibly being TRBD2 (6 bases). This CDR3 is 16 amino acids long. V lost 0 bases to trimming and J lost 4 bases, with 15 bases between them. Germline V CDR1 and CDR2: SGHRS, YFSETQ. The CDR3 here is CASSLVLGGSPDTQYF. The CDR3, as DNA: TGCGCCAGCAGCTTGGTGTTGGGAGGTAGTCCAGATACGCAGTATTTT.